This is a list of T cell receptor beta chains from one sample in a study of blood T cell repertoires in COVID-19. Profiled with immunoSEQ multiplex PCR; TCRdb holds only in-frame clones, not every one. Of 200,000 to 300,000 clones in the sample, 80% to 95% are singletons; the top ten hold about 0.79%. The specimen sequenced was peripheral blood. All receptors derive from a young man with COVID-19, enrolled during active disease. CDR3s include the opening cysteine and the closing phenylalanine or tryptophan. A D gene is named only where the DNA matches it firmly. Expanded clones get a size class; other rows say once, few or many, or leave the size out.

V gene	clone size	D gene	J gene	CDR3 protein	CDR3 DNA
TRBV6-1	NA	TRBD1	TRBJ1-2	CASSETGGNGYTF	TGTGCCAGCAGTGAGACAGGGGGGAATGGCTACACCTTC
TRBV3-1/TRBV3-2	once	NA	TRBJ2-7	CASSPQGRAYEQYF	TGTGCCAGCAGCCCACAGGGTAGAGCCTACGAGCAGTACTTC
TRBV5-4	NA	TRBD1	TRBJ2-5	CASSRQGDVETQYF	TGTGCCAGCAGCCGACAGGGGGACGTGGAGACCCAGTACTTC
TRBV10-2	NA	NA	TRBJ2-7	CASSEPLGVSREDEQYF	TGCGCCAGCAGTGAGCCGCTCGGAGTGAGTAGAGAAGACGAGCAGTACTTC
TRBV4-1	NA	TRBD2	TRBJ2-1	CASSQDQSSGGAYEQFF	TGCGCCAGCAGCCAAGATCAATCCAGCGGGGGGGCCTATGAGCAGTTCTTC
TRBV13	NA	TRBD1	TRBJ2-1	CASSSGQGTLHYNEQFF	TGTGCCAGCAGCTCGGGACAGGGGACGCTTCACTACAATGAGCAGTTCTTC
TRBV5-1	once	NA	TRBJ2-7	CASSPNVGAPSYEQYF	TGCGCCAGCAGCCCTAACGTGGGGGCCCCCTCCTACGAGCAGTACTTC
TRBV7-9	NA	NA	TRBJ1-2	CASSFGAGGSYYGYTF	TGTGCCAGCAGCTTCGGGGCTGGGGGGTCCTATTACGGCTACACCTTC
TRBV3-1/TRBV3-2	NA	TRBD2	TRBJ2-3	CASSQGLAGYTQYF	TGTGCCAGCAGCCAGGGACTAGCGGGGTATACGCAGTATTTT
TRBV5-1	NA	TRBD2	TRBJ2-3	CASSFMSGGTDTQYF	TGCGCCAGCAGCTTCATGTCCGGGGGGACAGATACGCAGTATTTT
TRBV9	NA	NA	TRBJ2-7	CASSVAPQLAYEQYF	TGTGCCAGCAGCGTAGCTCCACAGCTGGCCTACGAGCAGTACTTC
TRBV5-1	NA	TRBD1	TRBJ2-1	CASSPGQVKHSYNEQFF	TGCGCCAGCAGCCCAGGACAGGTCAAACACTCCTACAATGAGCAGTTCTTC
TRBV7-6	NA	NA	TRBJ1-2	CASSLWSPAGGQGSNYGYTF	TGTGCCAGCAGCTTATGGTCCCCGGCGGGGGGCCAGGGAAGTAACTATGGCTACACCTTC
TRBV19	NA	TRBD2	TRBJ2-3	CASSPTGTSGMGDTQYF	TGTGCCAGTAGTCCAACGGGGACTAGTGGGATGGGAGATACGCAGTATTTT
TRBV4-1	NA	TRBD1	TRBJ2-7	CASSPRQGVLYEQYF	TGCGCCAGCAGCCCACGACAGGGGGTCCTCTACGAGCAGTACTTC
TRBV7-9	NA	NA	TRBJ2-5	CASSLGAAGGETQYF	TGTGCCAGCAGCTTAGGAGCGGCAGGGGGGGAGACCCAGTACTTC
TRBV19	few	NA	TRBJ1-2	CASSREGAAVYGYTF	TGTGCCAGTAGCCGGGAGGGAGCTGCGGTGTATGGCTACACCTTC
TRBV27	NA	TRBD1	TRBJ2-7	CATLPWTGGHEQYF	TGTGCCACCCTACCCTGGACAGGGGGACACGAGCAGTACTTC
TRBV14	NA	TRBD2	TRBJ2-3	CASSMGLGPWWDTQYF	TGTGCCAGCAGCATGGGACTAGGCCCCTGGTGGGATACGCAGTATTTT
TRBV30	NA	NA	TRBJ2-3	CAWSWADRTTDTQYF	TGTGCCTGGAGCTGGGCAGACAGGACCACAGATACGCAGTATTTT
TRBV9	few	NA	TRBJ1-5	CASSSWGGNQPQHF	TGTGCCAGCAGCTCTTGGGGAGGCAATCAGCCCCAGCATTTT
TRBV2	NA	TRBD1	TRBJ2-7	CASSAGTGYEQYF	TGTGCCAGCAGTGCCGGGACAGGATACGAGCAGTACTTC
TRBV7-2	few	TRBD1	TRBJ1-5	CASSRLGTGVQPQHF	TGTGCCAGCAGCCGTTTAGGGACAGGGGTACAGCCCCAGCATTTT